This T cell receptor beta chain derives from a study of T cell responses to AZD1222 COVID-19 vaccine. Assay used: immunoSEQ multiplex PCR; TCRdb lists only in-frame clones, some missing. The table records about 160,000 clones, roughly 90% of them present only once. Comments on this clone: Its specificity is unknown.

Points from the study as a whole: Reportedly, close to half of spike-specific TCRs are directed against unmutated variant regions.

This CDR3 contains 13 residues. In germline, CDR1 is MDHEN, CDR2 SYDVKM. Trimming removed 6 bases at V and 0 bases at J, with 8 bases between. The TCR originated in an adult in good health. This material consisted of peripheral blood, taken on day 0 of AZD1222 vaccination. The chain carries TRBV28 and TRBJ1-2; D is undetermined. CDR3 sequence: CASSLLSNYGYTF. The CDR3, as DNA: TGTGCCAGCAGCCTCCTCTCTAACTATGGCTACACCTTC.